The next 26 T cell receptor beta chains were all read from a single sample in a study of preoperative IRX-2 immunotherapy in early breast cancer (dated by TCRdb to about 2019). Libraries were prepared through the immunoSEQ multiplex PCR assay. What TCRdb holds here is the immuneACCESS table cut down to in-frame rearrangements. Part of the clones is not present; checked against another copy, under half of the missing clones reflect an unresolved V gene, and the others are unexplained. The sample table records around 60,000 clones; approximately 94% of these occur just once. Of the sample, around 1.7% falls within the top ten clones. The sample's treatment or condition label, decoded: preoperative locoregional IRX-2 cytokine immunotherapy. This material was acquired from a patient treated with IRX-2 immunotherapy. Receptors were obtained from a human donor with breast cancer.

J is TRBJ2-3 and V is TRBV7-2; D uncertain. Trimming cost V 2 bases and J 0 bases, with 3 bases left between them. The length of the CDR3 is 13 residues. Germline-derived CDR1 and CDR2 are SGHTA and FQGNSA. In DNA, the CDR3 is TGTGCCAGCAGCTTATTGAGCACAGATACGCAGTATTTT. Translated: CASSLLSTDTQYF.

The CDR3 loop reads CASSLVSTNEKLFF. The CDR3 coding sequence is TGTGCCAGCAGCTTGGTCTCAACTAATGAAAAACTGTTTTTT. The chain combines TRBV11-2 with TRBJ1-4, with no clear D. The CDR3 runs 14 residues. V was clipped by 3 bases and J by 0 bases, with 5 bases between them. The germline V gene has CDR1 SGHAT and CDR2 FQNNGV.

V gene TRBV28 combines with J gene TRBJ1-1; D gene ambiguous. This CDR3 region has 11 residues. The V end was cut by 8 bases, the J end by 6 bases, with 10 bases between. Germline CDR1 is MDHEN and CDR2 is SYDVKM. The CDR3: CASLSRSEAFF. The CDR3 region has the DNA TGTGCCAGCCTATCGCGGTCTGAAGCTTTCTTT.

This clone appeared once. CDR3 protein: CAISGTSGRSEETQYF. The CDR3 DNA reads as TGTGCCATCAGTGGGACTAGCGGGAGATCGGAAGAGACCCAGTACTTC. The chain combines TRBV10-3 with TRBJ2-5; 13 nucleotides align to TRBD2. CDR1 is ENHRY and CDR2 is SYGVKD in the germline V gene. This CDR3 region has 16 residues. Trimming took 4 bases from V and 3 from J; bases not matched to a gene: 5.

The chain is built from TRBV27 and TRBJ2-5; 16 nucleotides agree with TRBD2. From germline, CDR1 is MNHEY and CDR2 SMNVEV (reference sequence). V lost 6 bases and J lost 5; bases outside the gene matches: 6. CDR3 length: 16 amino acids. CDR3 sequence: CASRVGTSGRGETQYF. The CDR3 DNA follows: TGTGCCAGCAGAGTGGGGACTAGCGGGAGGGGGGAGACCCAGTACTTC.

The genes are TRBV9 and TRBJ1-1; a weak D match, TRBD1 (5 bases). Germline CDR1 is SGDLS and CDR2 is YYNGEE. Trimming took 3 bases from V and 4 from J, leaving 7 bases between them. The CDR3 covers 12 residues. This CDR3 reads CASSEGTTEAFF. The CDR3 DNA reads as TGTGCCAGCAGCGAGGGGACCACTGAAGCTTTCTTT. The variable domain in full, completed from reference TRBV9 and TRBJ1-1, reads DSGVTQTPKHLITATGQRVTLRCSPRSGDLSVYWYQQSLDQGLQFLIQYYNGEERAKGNILERFSAQQFPDLHSELNLSSLELGDSALYFCASSEGTTEAFFGQGTRLTVV.

The rearrangement uses TRBV7-2 and TRBJ2-7; perhaps D is TRBD1 or TRBD2 (5 bases each). Trimming cost V 1 base and J 0 bases, with 7 bases left between them. The CDR3 contains 14 residues. Germline values: CDR1 SGHTA, CDR2 FQGNSA. The CDR3 sequence: CASSLVGTSYEQYF. Here the CDR3 DNA reads TGTGCCAGCAGCTTAGTGGGGACCTCCTACGAGCAGTACTTC.

J is TRBJ1-5 and V is TRBV6-1; D is perhaps TRBD1 (6 bases). This CDR3 spans 14 amino acids. V shed 10 bases and J shed 3 bases, with 16 bases lying between them. Germline values: CDR1 MNHNS, CDR2 SASEGT. CDR3 in amino acids: CATNLGQINQPQHF. CDR3 DNA sequence: TGTGCCACCAACCTTGGACAGATCAATCAGCCCCAGCATTTT.

V is TRBV6-6 and J is TRBJ1-5; D gene ambiguous. The germline V gene encodes CDR1 MNHNY and CDR2 SVGAGI (reference sequence). This CDR3 contains 13 residues. Trimming cost V 7 bases and J 7 bases, with 14 bases left between them. The CDR3 here is CASMSSRSQPQHF. CDR3 DNA: TGTGCCAGCATGAGTAGTAGGAGCCAGCCCCAGCATTTT.

V is TRBV5-1 and J is TRBJ2-6, with 8 positions matching TRBD2. The CDR3 sequence is 18 residues long. Germline V gives CDR1 SGHRS, CDR2 YFSETQ. V was clipped by 2 bases and J by 0 bases; unmatched bases: 7. The CDR3 DNA sequence: TGCGCCAGCAGCTTCCCATTTCGGGGGGGCTCTGGGGCCAACGTCCTGACTTTC. As protein: CASSFPFRGGSGANVLTF.

The chain uses TRBV28 and TRBJ2-1; a possible D gene is TRBD2 (6 bases). CDR1 and CDR2 from the germline V gene are MDHEN and SYDVKM. The CDR3 sequence is 15 residues long. Trimming removed 8 bases at V and 2 bases at J, with 16 bases between. The CDR3 here is CASLVGGKTYNEQFF. The CDR3 DNA follows: TGTGCCAGCCTCGTGGGCGGGAAGACCTACAATGAGCAGTTCTTC.

The chain employs TRBV18 and TRBJ1-1, with 9 positions matching TRBD1. After removal of 0 bases from V and 4 bases from J, the junction contained 6 bases not matched to a gene. This CDR3 spans 16 amino acids. Germline V lookup: CDR1 KGHSH, CDR2 LQKENI. Written as DNA, the CDR3 is TGTGCCAGCTCACCACCAGGACAGGGGATTCGCACTGAAGCTTTCTTT. Protein sequence: CASSPPGQGIRTEAFF.

The chain is built from TRBV30 and TRBJ2-3, with unresolved D. The CDR3 sequence is 14 residues long. CDR1 and CDR2 (germline): GTSNPN, SVGIG (reference sequence). Trimming took off 2 bases at V and 2 bases at J, with 11 bases between the two ends. The CDR3 protein is CAWSTGPPTDTQYF. The CDR3 DNA reads as TGTGCCTGGAGTACCGGTCCACCCACAGATACGCAGTATTTT.

This chain connects TRBV7-2 to TRBJ2-7; 7 bases match TRBD1. V lost 4 bases and J lost 2; bases outside the gene matches: 5. This CDR3 is built from 14 residues. CDR1 is SGHTA and CDR2 is FQGNSA in the germline V gene. The CDR3 nucleotides read TGTGCCAGCAGCTCCCAAAGGGGGCCCTACGAGCAGTACTTC. This sequence encodes CASSSQRGPYEQYF. The whole variable domain, filled in from reference TRBV7-2 and TRBJ2-7, reads GAGVSQSPSNKVTEKGKDVELRCDPISGHTALYWYRQSLGQGLEFLIYFQGNSAPDKSGLPSDRFSAERTGGSVSTLTIQRTQQEDSAVYLCASSSQRGPYEQYFGPGTRLTVT.

Here the CDR3 reads CASSISGQGEYEQFF. The CDR3 coding sequence is TGTGCCAGTAGTATAAGCGGACAGGGGGAGTATGAGCAGTTCTTC. V and J are TRBV19 and TRBJ2-1; 10 nucleotides line up with TRBD1. The CDR3 consists of 15 residues. Germline assignment: CDR1 LNHDA and CDR2 SQIVND (reference sequence). V gave up 2 bases and J gave up 8 bases; unmatched junction bases: 6.

In this sample, this clone turned up once. The CDR3 is CASSAEQSVDIQYF. The DNA for the CDR3 is TGTGCCAGCAGCGCTGAACAATCAGTGGACATTCAGTACTTC. The chain uses TRBV9 and TRBJ2-4; no clear D gene. Germline values: CDR1 SGDLS, CDR2 YYNGEE. The CDR3 is 14 amino acids. The V end lost 3 bases, the J end lost 8 bases, and 15 bases lay between the germline ends. Together with reference TRBV9 and TRBJ2-4, the CDR3 gives the full variable domain: DSGVTQTPKHLITATGQRVTLRCSPRSGDLSVYWYQQSLDQGLQFLIQYYNGEERAKGNILERFSAQQFPDLHSELNLSSLELGDSALYFCASSAEQSVDIQYFGAGTRLSVL.

V and J are TRBV4-1 and TRBJ2-7; 9 bases are shared with TRBD2. CDR1 is MGHRA, CDR2 YSYEKL, per germline. The CDR3 loop spans 15 amino acids. J lost 2 bases, V lost 2 bases, and 4 bases had no gene match. CDR3 region: CASSQLASGTYEQYF. CDR3 nucleotides: TGCGCCAGCAGCCAACTTGCTAGCGGGACCTACGAGCAGTACTTC.

The chain combines TRBV18 with TRBJ2-3, with 8 nucleotides matching TRBD1. Germline V gene data show CDR1 as KGHSH and CDR2 as LQKENI. J gave up 4 bases and V 4 bases, and 1 base lay outside the gene matches. The CDR3 has 13 residues. This chain's CDR3 is CASSRDRPDTQYF. CDR3 DNA sequence: TGTGCCAGCTCACGGGACAGGCCAGATACGCAGTATTTT. The full variable domain, its missing parts supplied by reference TRBV18 and TRBJ2-3, is NAGVMQNPRHLVRRRGQEARLRCSPMKGHSHVYWYRQLPEEGLKFMVYLQKENIIDESGMPKERFSAEFPKEGPSILRIQQVVRGDSAAYFCASSRDRPDTQYFGPGTRLTVL.

The chain couples TRBV11-2 to TRBJ2-1; TRBD2 matches at 11 bases. J lost 3 bases, V lost 2 bases, and 0 bases had no gene match. This CDR3 region has 15 residues. From germline, CDR1 is SGHAT and CDR2 FQNNGV. CDR3 amino acids: CASSLTSGGYNEQFF. CDR3 DNA sequence: TGTGCCAGCAGCTTAACTAGCGGGGGCTACAATGAGCAGTTCTTC.

In regard to this clone: Other DNA variants within this sample encode the same CDR3. This chain joins TRBV4-1 and TRBJ2-6; no definite D call. Per the germline V gene, CDR1 is MGHRA and CDR2 is YSYEKL. Trimming left V 0 bases short and J 1 base short, with 7 bases between. The CDR3 contains 16 residues. CDR3 sequence (DNA): TGCGCCAGCAGCCAAGATCTCGTTTCTGGGGCCAACGTCCTGACTTTC. This encodes CASSQDLVSGANVLTF.

This clone was counted once. The V gene is TRBV7-5, the J gene TRBJ2-1; the table assigns TRBD1, which was not confirmed against the DNA. TRBV7-5 is an annotated pseudogene. The CDR3 is made up of 19 amino acids. CDR3 loop: CARSFSGTGLPCCVHEQFF. The CDR3 nucleotides are TGTGCCAGAAGCTTCTCGGGGACAGGGCTCCCGTGCTGCGTACATGAGCAGTTCTTC.

V is TRBV19 and J is TRBJ2-7; 7 bases agree with TRBD1. Per germline, CDR1 LNHDA and CDR2 SQIVND (reference sequence). The junction had 5 bases not matched to a gene; V was cut back by 6 bases and J by 0 bases. The CDR3 contains 14 residues. The CDR3 DNA reads as TGTGCCAGTAGCTTCAGGGGGTACTCCTACGAGCAGTACTTC. This translates into CASSFRGYSYEQYF.

The chain has TRBV7-3 and TRBJ2-2; D gene ambiguous. The CDR3 is 13 amino acids. CDR1 SGHTA and CDR2 FQGTGA come from the germline V gene. Trimming took off 4 bases at V and 7 bases at J, with 10 bases between the two ends. The CDR3 region has the DNA TGTGCCAGCAGCTCAAGGGTGGGCGGGGAGCTGTTTTTT. Its protein is CASSSRVGGELFF. Together with reference TRBV7-3 and TRBJ2-2, the CDR3 gives the full variable domain: GAGVSQTPSNKVTEKGKYVELRCDPISGHTALYWYRQSLGQGPEFLIYFQGTGAADDSGLPNDRFFAVRPEGSVSTLKIQRTERGDSAVYLCASSSRVGGELFFGEGSRLTVL.

The chain combines TRBV6-1 with TRBJ1-5; no clear D gene. Germline V CDR1 and CDR2: MNHNS, SASEGT. This CDR3 is built from 16 residues. Trimming cost V 2 bases and J 0 bases, with 11 bases left between them. The CDR3 spells CASSEMTLHSNQPQHF. CDR3 DNA: TGTGCCAGCAGTGAAATGACACTCCATAGCAATCAGCCCCAGCATTTT.

The CDR3 is CASSLDSTANTEAFF. In nucleotides, the CDR3 is TGTGCCAGCAGCTTAGATTCTACAGCGAACACTGAAGCTTTCTTT. The chain carries TRBV11-3 and TRBJ1-1; D not resolved. This CDR3 region has 15 residues. Trimming pared 0 bases from V and 1 base from J, leaving 9 bases between. CDR1 is SGHNT, CDR2 YENEEA, per germline.

This rearrangement joins TRBV6-1 to TRBJ2-7; D is uncertain. This CDR3 has 13 residues. Germline loops: CDR1 MNHNS, CDR2 SASEGT. Between the trimmed V and J ends, which lost 8 bases and 3 bases, there was a span of 14 bases. The CDR3 coding sequence is TGTGCCAGCGGCATTCTCGGCGACTACGAGCAGTACTTC. Translation: CASGILGDYEQYF.